A single sample is the source of the 24 T cell receptor beta chains below, sequenced in a study of memory CD4+ T cells and cytomegalovirus serostatus. The assay was immunoSEQ multiplex PCR, and TCRdb's table has in-frame clones only and misses some. The data show some 59,000 clones, roughly 80% seen once. Single viable CD3+CD4+CD8-CD45RO+ cells were sorted as the memory CD4+ T cells. Material for sequencing was memory CD4+ T cells from blood. The receptors derive from an adult in good health and CMV-seronegative.

This clone was seen once. The rearrangement uses TRBV28 and TRBJ1-2; the D gene is possibly TRBD1 (6 bases). This CDR3 is built from 15 residues. V was cut by 6 bases and J by 7 bases, with 21 bases left in between. The germline V gene encodes CDR1 MDHEN and CDR2 SYDVKM. CDR3 coding DNA: TGTGCCAGCAGCCTCCCAAGTGGGGGGCTTTTTGGCTACACCTTC. It specifies CASSLPSGGLFGYTF.

The gene calls are TRBV30 and TRBJ1-5; 8 nucleotides agree with TRBD1. The V and J ends lost 5 bases and 9 bases, in that order; junction bases with no gene match: 9. Per the germline V gene, CDR1 is GTSNPN and CDR2 is SVGIG (reference sequence). CDR3 length: 13 amino acids. CDR3 residues: CAWGQGGKTPQHF. The CDR3 DNA follows: TGTGCCTGGGGACAGGGAGGGAAAACGCCCCAGCATTTT.

In its sample, this clone was seen once. The chain uses TRBV19 and TRBJ1-1, with D perhaps TRBD1 (5 bases). With 7 bases removed from V and 1 base from J, the gap between germline ends came to 16 bases. The CDR3 runs 15 residues. Looked up from germline, CDR1 is LNHDA and CDR2 is SQIVND (reference sequence). In DNA, the CDR3 is TGTGCCAGTAATTTCCTTGCAGGGAGGAACACTGAAGCTTTCTTT. Protein product: CASNFLAGRNTEAFF.

The table lists this clone with a count of one. The gene calls are TRBV11-2 and TRBJ1-2; 9 nucleotides match TRBD1. The ends lost 3 bases at V and 7 bases at J; junction bases unmatched: 9. Germline V gene lookup returns CDR1 SGHAT and CDR2 FQNNGV. This CDR3 has 15 amino acids. The DNA of the CDR3 is TGTGCCAGCAGCTTTGGGGGACAGGGAAAATCTGGCTACACCTTC. It codes for CASSFGGQGKSGYTF.

This chain connects TRBV2 to TRBJ2-5; a possible D gene is TRBD1 (6 bases). The CDR3 length is 14 residues. With 5 bases removed from V and 2 bases from J, the gap between germline ends came to 12 bases. The germline V gene has CDR1 SNHLY and CDR2 FYNNEI. CDR3 amino acids: CASSSRTAQETQYF. Written as DNA, the CDR3 is TGTGCCAGCAGTAGCCGGACAGCACAAGAGACCCAGTACTTC.

This clone appeared a few times. The chain couples TRBV2 to TRBJ1-1; no clear D. The CDR3 runs 15 residues. CDR1 is SNHLY and CDR2 is FYNNEI in the germline V gene. Trimming took off 2 bases at V and 5 bases at J, with 15 bases between the two ends. The DNA for the CDR3 is TGTGCCAGCAGTGAAACGAGGAGACTAAAAACTGAAGCTTTCTTT. This sequence encodes CASSETRRLKTEAFF.

This chain links TRBV30 with TRBJ2-2; no clear D gene. This CDR3 is built from 12 residues. Germline loops: CDR1 GTSNPN, CDR2 SVGIG (reference sequence). V lost 1 base and J 6 bases, leaving 6 bases between the germline ends. DNA of the CDR3: TGTGCCTGGAGTGGACTGGCCGGGGAGCTGTTTTTT. Its protein is CAWSGLAGELFF.

This clone is a singleton in its sample. The chain has TRBV5-1 and TRBJ2-2; D unresolved. Germline values: CDR1 SGHRS, CDR2 YFSETQ. The CDR3 loop spans 14 amino acids. The V gene lost 4 bases and the J gene lost 6 bases, with 13 bases spanning the gap. In nucleotides, the CDR3 is TGCGCCAGCAGCACGGACCCCCCGGCCGGGGAGCTGTTTTTT. Protein: CASSTDPPAGELFF.

The J gene is TRBJ1-1, the V gene TRBV23-1; D ambiguous. TRBV23-1 is marked as an open reading frame, function uncertain. The CDR3 length is 12 residues. V lost 4 bases and J lost 11, with 14 bases in between. Here the CDR3 reads CASSLLGSVAFF. The CDR3 bases are TGCGCCAGCAGTCTTCTAGGCTCCGTTGCTTTCTTT.

V and J are TRBV13 and TRBJ1-2; the match to TRBD1 covers 7 bases. V was clipped by 5 bases and J by 0 bases; unmatched bases: 3. This CDR3 comprises 14 residues. The germline V gene has CDR1 PRHDT and CDR2 FYEKMQ (reference sequence). The CDR3 region has the DNA TGTGCCAGCAGCCGGGACAGAGCTAACTATGGCTACACCTTC. Protein: CASSRDRANYGYTF.

The V and J genes are TRBV15 and TRBJ1-4; D is undetermined. Trimming took off 2 bases at V and 4 bases at J, with 23 bases between the two ends. CDR3 size: 19 residues. Looked up from germline, CDR1 is LNHNV and CDR2 is YYDKDF (reference sequence). In DNA form, the CDR3 reads TGTGCCACCAGCAGATCCGTATTGGGTCGTCGTCGAAGTAATGAAAAACTGTTTTTT. Protein: CATSRSVLGRRRSNEKLFF.

V is TRBV2 and J is TRBJ1-2, with 11 positions matching TRBD1. Per the germline V gene, CDR1 is SNHLY and CDR2 is FYNNEI. V shed 5 bases, J shed 4 bases, and the junction held 3 bases outside the gene matches. This CDR3 comprises 14 residues. CDR3 sequence: CASSPDRGLYGYTF. The CDR3, as DNA: TGTGCCAGCAGTCCGGACAGGGGGCTCTATGGCTACACCTTC.

CDR3 sequence reads: CASSTTRDNEQFF. CDR3 DNA sequence: TGTGCCAGCAGCACGACCCGGGACAATGAGCAGTTCTTC. This rearrangement joins TRBV7-8 to TRBJ2-1, with unresolved D. Germline loops: CDR1 SGHVS, CDR2 FQNEAQ. The CDR3 is 13 amino acids. V was shortened by 5 bases and J by 5 bases, with 10 bases between the two germline ends.

The V gene is TRBV2, the J gene TRBJ2-3; 14 bases match TRBD2. The germline gives CDR1 SNHLY, CDR2 FYNNEI. The CDR3 has 16 residues. The V and J ends lost 4 bases and 4 bases, in that order; junction bases with no gene match: 4. The CDR3 spells CASSGTSGGPADTQYF. CDR3 nucleotides: TGTGCCAGCAGTGGGACTAGCGGGGGGCCAGCAGATACGCAGTATTTT.

The V gene is TRBV14, the J gene TRBJ2-2; possible D gene TRBD2, 6 bases. Per germline, CDR1 SGHDN and CDR2 FVKESK. CDR3 length: 18 amino acids. V was shortened by 0 bases and J by 2 bases, with 16 bases between the two germline ends. The CDR3 DNA reads TGTGCCAGCAGCCAAGATTTGGAGGGACTGGATAACACCGGGGAGCTGTTTTTT. Amino acids: CASSQDLEGLDNTGELFF.

The rearrangement uses TRBV10-1 and TRBJ2-1, with a weak D call TRBD2 (6 bases). The germline V gene encodes CDR1 WNHNN and CDR2 SYGVQD (reference sequence). The CDR3 spans 14 residues. V lost 5 bases, J lost 7 bases, and 15 bases lay in between. The DNA of the CDR3 is TGCGCCAGCAGTCACTACCAACGGGGGAATGAGCAGTTCTTC. Protein product: CASSHYQRGNEQFF.

This chain connects TRBV5-4 to TRBJ2-1, with D perhaps being TRBD1 or TRBD2 (5 bases each). The ends were cut back, 1 base at V and 4 bases at J, with 9 bases in the middle. Germline CDR1 reads SGHNT; CDR2 reads YYREEE (reference sequence). CDR3 size: 14 residues. The CDR3 here is CASSLFGGYNEQFF. DNA for the CDR3: TGTGCCAGCAGCTTGTTTGGGGGATACAATGAGCAGTTCTTC.

The chain combines TRBV2 with TRBJ1-5; D not resolved. V was trimmed by 4 bases and J by 0 bases, leaving 10 bases between them. The germline CDR1 and CDR2 sequences are SNHLY and FYNNEI. This CDR3 has 15 amino acids. This chain's CDR3 is CASSGSGGSNQPQHF. The CDR3 DNA is TGTGCCAGCAGTGGTTCCGGAGGTAGCAATCAGCCCCAGCATTTT.

The rearrangement joins TRBV28 to TRBJ1-1, with D possibly matching TRBD1 (6 bases). Trimming removed 6 bases from V and 4 bases from J, with 15 bases in between. The length of the CDR3 is 14 residues. Looked up from germline, CDR1 is MDHEN and CDR2 is SYDVKM. In nucleotides, the CDR3 is TGTGCCAGCAGCTTCACAGGGTTGGGCACTGAAGCTTTCTTT. It specifies CASSFTGLGTEAFF.

This clone has a handful of counts. V and J are TRBV6-5 and TRBJ1-5, with TRBD1 identical over 8 bases. Germline V gene sequence: CDR1 MNHEY, CDR2 SVGAGI. This CDR3 region has 15 residues. Trimming took 0 bases from V and 4 from J; bases not matched to a gene: 2. CDR3 loop: CASSYSRTGNQPQHF. CDR3 DNA sequence: TGTGCCAGCAGTTACTCTAGGACAGGGAATCAGCCCCAGCATTTT.

This clone was detected only once. The chain couples TRBV28 to TRBJ1-5, with 7 bases identical to TRBD1. The V gene's germline CDR1 is MDHEN and CDR2 SYDVKM. This CDR3 spans 12 amino acids. J gave up 12 bases and V 7 bases, and 9 bases lay outside the gene matches. Here the CDR3 reads CASTTSDRVQHF. As DNA, the CDR3 is TGTGCCAGCACCACCTCTGACAGGGTCCAGCATTTT.

The rearrangement links TRBV6-5 to TRBJ2-7, with 8 bases identical to TRBD1. Germline assignment: CDR1 MNHEY and CDR2 SVGAGI. With V trimmed by 6 bases and J by 2 bases, 9 bases remained unmatched. The CDR3 consists of 15 residues. The CDR3 DNA is TGTGCCAGCAGCCGGAGACAGGGGCAAGCCTACGAGCAGTACTTC. The encoded protein is CASSRRQGQAYEQYF.

The V and J genes are TRBV7-9 and TRBJ1-2; a possible D gene is TRBD1 (5 bases). Looked up from germline, CDR1 is SEHNR and CDR2 is FQNEAQ (reference sequence). Trimming took 5 bases from V and 6 from J, leaving 10 bases between them. The CDR3 is 12 amino acids. The CDR3 reads CASSPGGDGYTF. The CDR3 DNA is TGTGCCAGCAGCCCCGGGGGGGATGGCTACACCTTC.

The chain links TRBV7-3 to TRBJ2-3; D is unclear. V dropped 3 bases and J dropped 2 bases, with 6 bases sitting between them. There are 13 residues in the CDR3. Per germline, CDR1 SGHTA and CDR2 FQGTGA. CDR3 region: CASSLTNTDTQYF. CDR3 nucleotide sequence: TGTGCCAGCAGCTTGACAAACACAGATACGCAGTATTTT.